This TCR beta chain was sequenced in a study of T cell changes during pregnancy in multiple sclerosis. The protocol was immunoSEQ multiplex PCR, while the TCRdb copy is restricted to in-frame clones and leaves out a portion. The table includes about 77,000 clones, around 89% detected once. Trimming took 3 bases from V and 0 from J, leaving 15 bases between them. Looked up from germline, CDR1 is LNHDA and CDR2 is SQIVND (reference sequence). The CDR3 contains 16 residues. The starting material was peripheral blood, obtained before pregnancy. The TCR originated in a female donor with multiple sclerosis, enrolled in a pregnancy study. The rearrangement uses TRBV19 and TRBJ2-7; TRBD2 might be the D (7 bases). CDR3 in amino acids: CASSIQGRGPSYEQYF. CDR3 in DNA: TGTGCCAGTAGTATTCAGGGGCGGGGGCCCTCCTACGAGCAGTACTTC.